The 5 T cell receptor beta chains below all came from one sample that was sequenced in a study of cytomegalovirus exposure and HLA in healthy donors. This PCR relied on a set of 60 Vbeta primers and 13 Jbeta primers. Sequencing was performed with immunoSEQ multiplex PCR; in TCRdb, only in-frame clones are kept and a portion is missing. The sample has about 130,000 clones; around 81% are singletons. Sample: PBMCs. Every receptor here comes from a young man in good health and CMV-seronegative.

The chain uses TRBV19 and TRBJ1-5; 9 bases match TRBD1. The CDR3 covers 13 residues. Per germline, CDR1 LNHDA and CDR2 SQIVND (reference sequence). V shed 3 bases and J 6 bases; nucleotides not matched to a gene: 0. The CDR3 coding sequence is TGTGCCAGTAGTATGACAGGGGGTCAGCCCCAGCATTTT. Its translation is CASSMTGGQPQHF. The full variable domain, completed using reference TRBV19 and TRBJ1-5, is DGGITQSPKYLFRKEGQNVTLSCEQNLNHDAMYWYRQDPGQGLRLIYYSQIVNDFQKGDIAEGYSVSREKKESFPLTVTSAQKNPTAFYLCASSMTGGQPQHFGDGTRLSIL.

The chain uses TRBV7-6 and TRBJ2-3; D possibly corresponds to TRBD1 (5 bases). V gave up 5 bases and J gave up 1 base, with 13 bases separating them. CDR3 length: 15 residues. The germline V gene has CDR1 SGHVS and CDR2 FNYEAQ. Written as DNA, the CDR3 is TGTGCCAGCAGCCGGACACCCACCCGCACAGATACGCAGTATTTT. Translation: CASSRTPTRTDTQYF.

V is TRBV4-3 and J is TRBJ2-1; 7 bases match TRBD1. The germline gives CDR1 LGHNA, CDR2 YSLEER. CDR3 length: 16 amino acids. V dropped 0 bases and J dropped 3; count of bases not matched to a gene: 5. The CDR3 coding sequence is TGCGCCAGCAGCCAAGATTGGGGGACAGTCTACAATGAGCAGTTCTTC. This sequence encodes CASSQDWGTVYNEQFF.

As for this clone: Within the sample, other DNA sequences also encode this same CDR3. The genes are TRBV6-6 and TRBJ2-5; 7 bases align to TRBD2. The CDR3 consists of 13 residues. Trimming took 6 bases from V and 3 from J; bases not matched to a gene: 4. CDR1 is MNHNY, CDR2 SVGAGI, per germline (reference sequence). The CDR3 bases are TGTGCCAGCAGGCCTAGCGGAGAAGAGACCCAGTACTTC. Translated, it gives CASRPSGEETQYF.

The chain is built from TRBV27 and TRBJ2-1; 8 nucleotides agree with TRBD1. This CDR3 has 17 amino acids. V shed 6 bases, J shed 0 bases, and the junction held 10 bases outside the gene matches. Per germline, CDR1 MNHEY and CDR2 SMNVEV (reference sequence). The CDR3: CASSQARTGSSYNEQFF. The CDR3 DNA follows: TGTGCCAGCAGCCAAGCCAGGACAGGGAGCTCCTACAATGAGCAGTTCTTC.